This T cell receptor beta chain stems from a study of regulatory T cells in long-lasting Graves disease. Overall study findings and caveats: Shared public clonotypes totalled approximately 3,000 in persistent patients, compared with roughly 970 in new patients. TRBV28, TRBJ1-2 and TRBJ2-5 were favored in persistent disease.

Trimming shortened V by 4 bases and J by 7 bases, and 13 bases separated the two germline ends. Germline loops: CDR1 ENHRY, CDR2 SYGVKD. The length of the CDR3 is 13 residues. This clonotype was observed a handful of times. Its antigen is unknown. Indicated time point: newly diagnosed GD, antithyroid drugs for less than 3 months. After RNA was extracted from PBMCs, the TCR library was made from it. Through Arm-PCR of CDR3 regions and iRepertoire HTBI primers, TCR beta libraries were built. MiXCR was run by TCRdb on the multiplex PCR reads, yielding one entry per CDR3 protein. The repertoire holds some 600,000 distinct CDR3 sequences, with about 16% as singletons. This sample was shared with a second study, whose subject was T cells in Graves' hyperthyroidism and ophthalmopathy. That source adds: The study defined stable Graves' hyperthyroidism as no ophthalmopathy progression within 18 months. During a first-round RT-PCR of the TCR CDR3, the HTBI primer set was used.

The material sequenced was peripheral blood mononuclear cells (PBMCs), taken at new diagnosis, from a patient treated with antithyroid drugs. V usage is TRBV10-3 and J usage is TRBJ1-2, with D possibly being TRBD1 (5 bases). This clonotype was obtained from a man aged 18 to 29 with Graves disease. In nucleotides, the CDR3 is TGTGCCATCAGTGCACAGGACGGGCGTGGCTACACCTTC. Encoded protein: CAISAQDGRGYTF.